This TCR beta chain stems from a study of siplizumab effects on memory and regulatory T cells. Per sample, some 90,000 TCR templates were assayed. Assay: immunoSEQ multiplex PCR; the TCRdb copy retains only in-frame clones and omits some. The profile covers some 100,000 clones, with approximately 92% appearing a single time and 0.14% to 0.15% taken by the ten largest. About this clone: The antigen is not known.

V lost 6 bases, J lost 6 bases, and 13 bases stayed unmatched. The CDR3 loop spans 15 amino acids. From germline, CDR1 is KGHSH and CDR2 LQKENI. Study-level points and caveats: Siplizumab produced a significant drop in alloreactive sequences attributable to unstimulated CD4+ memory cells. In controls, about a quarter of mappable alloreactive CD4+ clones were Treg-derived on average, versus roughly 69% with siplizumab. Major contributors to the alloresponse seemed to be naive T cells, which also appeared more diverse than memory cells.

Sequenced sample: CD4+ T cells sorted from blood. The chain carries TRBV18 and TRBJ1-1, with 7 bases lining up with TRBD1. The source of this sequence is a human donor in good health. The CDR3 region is CASSPQGGGSAEAFF. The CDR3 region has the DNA TGTGCCAGCTCCCCGCAAGGAGGGGGCAGCGCTGAAGCTTTCTTT.